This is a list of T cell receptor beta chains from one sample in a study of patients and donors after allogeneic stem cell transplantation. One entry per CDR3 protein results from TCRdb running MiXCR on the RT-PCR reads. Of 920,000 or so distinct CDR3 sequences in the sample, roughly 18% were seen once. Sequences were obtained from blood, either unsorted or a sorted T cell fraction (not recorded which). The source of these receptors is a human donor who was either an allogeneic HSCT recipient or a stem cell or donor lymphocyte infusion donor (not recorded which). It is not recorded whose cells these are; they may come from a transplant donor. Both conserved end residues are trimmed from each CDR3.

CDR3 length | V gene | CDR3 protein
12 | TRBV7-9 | ASGKQGAKNEQF
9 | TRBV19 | ASQSGDTQY
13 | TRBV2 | ASSGPRMNTGELF
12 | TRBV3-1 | ASRPMAMNTEAF
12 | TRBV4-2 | ASSSSYSYNEQF
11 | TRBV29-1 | SVPKPRSETQY
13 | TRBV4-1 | ASSQDESGTYEQY
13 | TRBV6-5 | ASSSTSGGRDEQY
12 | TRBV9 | ASSSNEGPYEQY
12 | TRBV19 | ASSIETGYNEQF
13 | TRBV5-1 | ASSLSGRSNTEAF
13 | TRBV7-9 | ASSSPGRYQETQY
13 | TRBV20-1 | SARAYLPVRETQY
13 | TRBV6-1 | ASTSPTLINTEAF
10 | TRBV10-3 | AISESNYEQY
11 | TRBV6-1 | ASTQNLYTEAF
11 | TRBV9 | ASSVEGLGAQY
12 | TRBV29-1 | SVVSGTGGYEQY
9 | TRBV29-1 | SVADRNIQY
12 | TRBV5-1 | ASSLEQGIYEQY
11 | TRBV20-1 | SAQGRGDYGYT
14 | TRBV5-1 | ASSLGAAETYNEQF
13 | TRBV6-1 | ASSPPGQGEETQY
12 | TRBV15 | ATSLRDINEKLF
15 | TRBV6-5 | ASSYPRTGAIKETQY
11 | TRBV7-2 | ASSSSQGYGYT
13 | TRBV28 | ASSLASGAARELF
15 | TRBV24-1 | ATSDFDTGGIHDTQY
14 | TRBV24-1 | ATSDYGVSNTGELF
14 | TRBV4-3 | ASSQDGAGGGETQY
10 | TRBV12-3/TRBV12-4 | ASGSTRYGYT
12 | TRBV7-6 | ASSNYRDTGELF